This T cell receptor (beta chain) was profiled in a study of Graves' ophthalmopathy and Graves' hyperthyroidism. Whole-study context: Calling hyperthyroidism stable required that no ophthalmopathy show up within 18 months of follow-up.

The CDR3 totals 15 residues. The J segment lost 4 bases and the V segment lost 2 bases, leaving 8 bases of the junction unmatched. The germline V gene has CDR1 SGHTA and CDR2 FQGNSA. Researchers took RNA transcripts and amplified TCR beta CDR3 regions from them. HTBI-primed RT-PCR formed the first round, and a multiplex PCR formed the second. TCRdb itself ran the multiplex PCR reads through MiXCR, one entry per CDR3 protein. Among over a million distinct CDR3 sequences listed, about 38% were seen once. Sequencing was done on a sample of peripheral blood or thyroid tissue (not recorded which). The TCR originated in an adult man with Graves' hyperthyroidism. The V and J genes are TRBV7-2 and TRBJ2-7; 7 nucleotides align to TRBD1. CDR3 sequence (DNA): TGTGCCAGCAGCTTACCGGGACAGCCCCAATACGAGCAGTACTTC. It translates to CASSLPGQPQYEQYF.